The 4 T cell receptor beta chains below come from one sample, sequenced in a study of cytomegalovirus exposure and HLA in healthy donors. The PCR had 60 Vbeta and 13 Jbeta primers. The table came from immunoSEQ multiplex PCR; TCRdb's copy has only in-frame clones and leaves some out. The top ten clones hold about 0.45% of a sample with under 250,000 clones, just under 80% of them seen once. Sequenced input: PBMCs. The receptors originated from a boy aged 5-17 years in good health and CMV-seronegative.

The chain couples TRBV5-1 to TRBJ2-7, with TRBD2 matching 7 bases. The J segment lost 5 bases and the V segment lost 0 bases, leaving 8 bases of the junction unmatched. The CDR3 totals 15 residues. CDR1 SGHRS and CDR2 YFSETQ come from the germline V gene. DNA for the CDR3: TGCGCCAGCAGCTTGGAAGTTGGCGGGAGTAACGAGCAGTACTTC. Its protein product is CASSLEVGGSNEQYF.

This clone has only a few counts. The rearrangement joins TRBV10-3 to TRBJ2-2, with 9 bases fitting TRBD1. Germline CDR1 reads ENHRY; CDR2 reads SYGVKD. This CDR3 has 15 residues. V trimming: 5 bases; J trimming: 1 base; junction bases outside the gene matches: 2. As DNA, the CDR3 is TGTGCCATCAGTCCGGGACAGGGGAACACCGGGGAGCTGTTTTTT. It encodes CAISPGQGNTGELFF.

V gene TRBV7-3 combines with J gene TRBJ2-7, with 8 bases that match TRBD2. The germline V gene has CDR1 SGHTA and CDR2 FQGTGA. This CDR3 contains 15 residues. V trimming: 5 bases; J trimming: 4 bases; junction bases outside the gene matches: 10. The CDR3: CASSPHGGGTYEQYF. In DNA, the CDR3 is TGTGCCAGCAGCCCCCACGGCGGGGGGACTTACGAGCAGTACTTC.

This sequence joins TRBV19 and TRBJ1-4; a possible D gene is TRBD1 (6 bases). Germline CDR1 reads LNHDA; CDR2 reads SQIVND (reference sequence). Trimming removed 6 bases at V and 8 bases at J, with 16 bases between. The CDR3 is 14 amino acids. For the CDR3, the DNA is TGTGCCAGTAGGACCTGGACAGAAGACGAAAAACTGTTTTTT. It codes for CASRTWTEDEKLFF.